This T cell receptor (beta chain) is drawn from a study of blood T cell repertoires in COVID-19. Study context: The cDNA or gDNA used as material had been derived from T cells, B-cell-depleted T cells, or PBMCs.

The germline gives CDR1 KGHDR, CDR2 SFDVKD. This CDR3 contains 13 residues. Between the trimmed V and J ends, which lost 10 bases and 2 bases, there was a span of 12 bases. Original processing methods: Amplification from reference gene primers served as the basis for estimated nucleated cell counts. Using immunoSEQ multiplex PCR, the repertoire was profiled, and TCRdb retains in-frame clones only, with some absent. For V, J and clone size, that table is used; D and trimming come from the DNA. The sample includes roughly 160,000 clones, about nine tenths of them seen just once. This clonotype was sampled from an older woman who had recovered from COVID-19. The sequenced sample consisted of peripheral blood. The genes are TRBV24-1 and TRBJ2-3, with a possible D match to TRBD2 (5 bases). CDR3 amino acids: CATEGQHTDTQYF. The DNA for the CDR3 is TGTGCCACTGAGGGTCAACACACAGATACGCAGTATTTT.